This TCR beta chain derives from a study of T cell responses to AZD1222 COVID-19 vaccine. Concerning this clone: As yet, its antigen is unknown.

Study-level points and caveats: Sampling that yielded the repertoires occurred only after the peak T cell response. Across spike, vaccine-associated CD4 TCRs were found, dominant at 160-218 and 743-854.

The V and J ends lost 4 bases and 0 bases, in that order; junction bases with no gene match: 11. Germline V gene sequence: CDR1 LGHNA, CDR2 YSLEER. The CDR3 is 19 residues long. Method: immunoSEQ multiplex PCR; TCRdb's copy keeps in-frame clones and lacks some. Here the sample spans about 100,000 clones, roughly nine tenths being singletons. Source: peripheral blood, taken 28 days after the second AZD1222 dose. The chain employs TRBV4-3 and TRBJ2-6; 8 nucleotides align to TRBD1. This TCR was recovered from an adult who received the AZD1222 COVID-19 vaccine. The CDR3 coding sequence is TGCGCCAGCAGCCTCTGGGGCAGGGGGCGACTCTCTGGGGCCAACGTCCTGACTTTC. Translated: CASSLWGRGRLSGANVLTF.